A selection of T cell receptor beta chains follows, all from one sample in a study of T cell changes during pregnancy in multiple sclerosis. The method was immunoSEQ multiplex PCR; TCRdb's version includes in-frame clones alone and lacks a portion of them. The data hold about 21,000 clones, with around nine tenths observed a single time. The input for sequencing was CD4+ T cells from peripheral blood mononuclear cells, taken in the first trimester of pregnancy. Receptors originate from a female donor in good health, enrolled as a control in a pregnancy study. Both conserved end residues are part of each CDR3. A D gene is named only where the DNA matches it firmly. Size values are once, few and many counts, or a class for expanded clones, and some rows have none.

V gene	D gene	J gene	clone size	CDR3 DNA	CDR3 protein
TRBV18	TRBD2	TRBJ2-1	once	TGTGCCAGCTCACTCTCTAGCGGGAGAAGTGGGGGCAATGAGCAGTTCTTC	CASSLSSGRSGGNEQFF
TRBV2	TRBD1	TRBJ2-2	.	TGTGCCAGCAGTGTCGACAGGGGGACGAGGCCCGGGGAGCTGTTTTTT	CASSVDRGTRPGELFF
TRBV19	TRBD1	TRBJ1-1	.	TGTGCCAGTAGTCGCCCGCGACAGGGGAACACTGAAGCTTTCTTT	CASSRPRQGNTEAFF
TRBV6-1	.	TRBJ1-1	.	TGTGCCAGCAGTGGGCGGACTCATGCTTTCTTT	CASSGRTHAFF
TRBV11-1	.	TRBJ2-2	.	TGTGCCAGCAGCCTTACAGGGACCCCGAACACCGGGGAGCTGTTTTTT	CASSLTGTPNTGELFF
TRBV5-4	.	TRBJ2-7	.	TGTGCCAGCAGCTCCCGGCGCTGGACAAATTCCTACGAGCAGTACTTC	CASSSRRWTNSYEQYF
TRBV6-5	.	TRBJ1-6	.	TGTGCCAGCAGCCCCGGAGGGTGGGAATCACCCCTCCACTTT	CASSPGGWESPLHF
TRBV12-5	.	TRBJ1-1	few	TGTGCTAGTGGTTTTAATTCCGCAGCTGAAGCTTTCTTT	CASGFNSAAEAFF
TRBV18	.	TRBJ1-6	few	TGTGCCAGCTCACCAGTCGGGGGAAATTCACCCCTCCACTTT	CASSPVGGNSPLHF
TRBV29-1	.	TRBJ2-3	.	TGCAGCGTTGGTGGCAGGGGTATGGGCACAGATACGCAGTATTTT	CSVGGRGMGTDTQYF